A selection of T cell receptor beta chains follows, all from one sample in a study. One entry per CDR3 protein results from TCRdb running MiXCR on the 5' RACE reads. This sample has some 32,000 distinct CDR3 sequences, with around a quarter found just once. Sequencing input: memory CD4+ T cells sorted from blood. These receptors came from a female donor with breast cancer. Each CDR3 is given without its conserved first and last residue. A D gene is named only where the DNA matches it firmly. The size field is filled for only some rows; it gives once, few, many or a size class.

>TRBV5-1|few|TRBJ2-1|TRBD2
ASSSPGLAFGYEQF
>TRBV4-1|.|TRBJ2-7|.
ASSQVAGAYEQY
>TRBV5-6|few|TRBJ2-1|.
ASSPGTDYNEQF
>TRBV5-4|.|TRBJ2-7|.
ASSGRGNEQY
>TRBV7-6|few|TRBJ2-7|.
AGSLGTGFSYEQY
>TRBV5-1|many|TRBJ1-6|TRBD1
ASSPGQDTYNSPLH
>TRBV27|few|TRBJ2-1|.
ASSKYRNEQF
>TRBV5-6|many|TRBJ2-5|.
ASSLAGRETQY
>TRBV29-1|.|TRBJ2-1|TRBD2
SVPTGGGLYDEQF
>TRBV4-2|.|TRBJ1-1|.
ASNGGRGTEAF
>TRBV6-2/TRBV6-3|.|TRBJ1-3|.
ASSHSLTSSGNTIY
>TRBV7-6|many|TRBJ1-6|TRBD1
ASSRGDSDNSPLH
>TRBV28|few|TRBJ1-5|TRBD1
ASSYRGNNQPQH
>TRBV2|few|TRBJ1-2|.
ASSEGGVDGYT
>TRBV6-2/TRBV6-3|.|TRBJ2-7|TRBD2
ASKYGLAGGYEQY
>TRBV19|few|TRBJ2-1|.
ASTPGPSFGQF
>TRBV4-1|few|TRBJ1-5|.
ASSQDGFRPQH
>TRBV10-3|.|TRBJ1-5|.
ATGATRGGQPQH
>TRBV6-5|.|TRBJ2-5|TRBD1
ASSLSQGEETQY
>TRBV28|once|TRBJ1-2|.
ACNQADNYGYT
>TRBV9|few|TRBJ2-5|TRBD2
ASSESGMGKTQY
>TRBV5-4|few|TRBJ1-1|.
ASSLTGRLNTEAF
>TRBV6-1|few|TRBJ2-1|.
ASSEGRGYYNEQF
>TRBV27|.|TRBJ2-7|TRBD2
ASSPGTSGRYEQY
>TRBV7-3|few|TRBJ2-5|.
ASSSSTTGTQY
>TRBV20-1|many|TRBJ2-1|TRBD2
SARGLAGLNNEQF
>TRBV20-1|many|TRBJ2-5|.
SATRLMRAETQY
>TRBV4-1|many|TRBJ2-7|.
ASSQEARRSYEQY
>TRBV9|many|TRBJ2-3|TRBD2
ASSVLAGNEDTQY
>TRBV20-1|.|TRBJ1-5|.
SANFYGKTDQPQH
>TRBV20-1|.|TRBJ2-3|TRBD2
SAGLAGGGTDTQC
>TRBV7-9|few|TRBJ2-1|.
ASSRGRNEQF
>TRBV7-2|many|TRBJ2-2|.
ASRTGTGELF
>TRBV27|.|TRBJ1-1|.
ASRFPGDTEAF
>TRBV7-9|few|TRBJ2-5|.
ASSLTFGPGETQY
>TRBV9|.|TRBJ1-1|.
ASSVGGYEVAF
>TRBV27|few|TRBJ2-2|TRBD2
ASSLYGGRDTGELF
>TRBV4-1|many|TRBJ2-7|.
ASSPGTEQY
>TRBV6-1|few|TRBJ2-7|TRBD2
ASTGGGVSSYEQY
>TRBV5-6|few|TRBJ2-7|.
ASSLEGLTITYEQY
>TRBV13|few|TRBJ2-7|TRBD2
ASSTGLAGDEQY
>TRBV4-1|.|TRBJ2-3|.
ASSQESRAGDTQY
>TRBV7-3|medium-sized|TRBJ2-1|TRBD1
ASSSDRGEQKF
>TRBV7-9|.|TRBJ2-7|TRBD1
ASSPTGEFNEQY
>TRBV27|few|TRBJ1-1|TRBD1
ASSQLGVQGAGNTEAF
>TRBV4-2|.|TRBJ2-1|TRBD2
ASSGESGRAYNEQF
>TRBV15|.|TRBJ2-1|.
ATSRRRARDDEQF
>TRBV7-8|.|TRBJ2-7|.
ASSRMAEQY
>TRBV12-3/TRBV12-4|medium-sized|TRBJ2-1|TRBD2
ASSLQGGEGLREQF
>TRBV7-3|.|TRBJ2-7|.
ASSSRGYEQY
>TRBV2|.|TRBJ1-5|.
ASSDPATENPRDQPQH
>TRBV5-1|.|TRBJ2-1|.
ASSLNAQGNEQF
>TRBV4-1|many|TRBJ1-2|.
ASSQGAPWDYGYT
>TRBV20-1|few|TRBJ2-3|TRBD2
SAPGAGAADTQY
>TRBV25-1|many|TRBJ2-3|.
ASSESTRPDTQY
>TRBV6-6|many|TRBJ2-1|.
ASVRADYNEQF
>TRBV4-1|few|TRBJ2-3|TRBD2
ASSHLLAGNPDTQY
>TRBV7-3|.|TRBJ2-1|.
ASREESSYNEQF
>TRBV12-3/TRBV12-4|many|TRBJ2-2|.
ASSLGGNTGELF